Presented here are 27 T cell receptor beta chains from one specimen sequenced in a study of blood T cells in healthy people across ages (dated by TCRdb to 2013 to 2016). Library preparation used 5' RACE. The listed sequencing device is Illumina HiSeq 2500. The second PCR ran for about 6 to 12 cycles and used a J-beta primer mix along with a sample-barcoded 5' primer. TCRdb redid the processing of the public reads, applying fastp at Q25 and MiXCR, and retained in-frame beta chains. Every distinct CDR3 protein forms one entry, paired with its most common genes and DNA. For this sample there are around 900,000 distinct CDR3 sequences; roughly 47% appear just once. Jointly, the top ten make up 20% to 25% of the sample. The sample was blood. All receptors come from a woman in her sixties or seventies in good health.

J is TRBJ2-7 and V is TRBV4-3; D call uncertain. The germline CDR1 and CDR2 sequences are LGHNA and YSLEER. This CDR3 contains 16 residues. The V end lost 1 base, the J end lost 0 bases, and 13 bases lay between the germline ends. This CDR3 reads CASSQVWTLVSYEQYF. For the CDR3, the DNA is TGCGCCAGCAGCCAAGTTTGGACGTTGGTCTCCTACGAGCAGTACTTC.

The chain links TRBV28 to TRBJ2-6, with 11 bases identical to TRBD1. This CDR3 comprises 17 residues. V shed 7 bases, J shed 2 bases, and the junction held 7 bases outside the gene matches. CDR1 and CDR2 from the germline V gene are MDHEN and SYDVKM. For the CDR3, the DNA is TGTGCCAGCAAAAGGACAGGGGGCCTCCCTGGGGCCAACGTCCTGACTTTC. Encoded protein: CASKRTGGLPGANVLTF. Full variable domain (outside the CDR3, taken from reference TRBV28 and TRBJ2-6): DVKVTQSSRYLVKRTGEKVFLECVQDMDHENMFWYRQDPGLGLRLIYFSYDVKMKEKGDIPEGYSVSREKKERFSLILESASTNQTSMYLCASKRTGGLPGANVLTFGAGSRLTVL.

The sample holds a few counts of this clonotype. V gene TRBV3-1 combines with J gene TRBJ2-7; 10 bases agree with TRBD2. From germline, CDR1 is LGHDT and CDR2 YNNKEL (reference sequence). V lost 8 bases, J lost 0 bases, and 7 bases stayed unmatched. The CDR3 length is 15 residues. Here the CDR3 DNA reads TGTGCCAGCCAAGTACTAGCGGGGAGCTCCTACGAGCAGTACTTC. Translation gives CASQVLAGSSYEQYF.

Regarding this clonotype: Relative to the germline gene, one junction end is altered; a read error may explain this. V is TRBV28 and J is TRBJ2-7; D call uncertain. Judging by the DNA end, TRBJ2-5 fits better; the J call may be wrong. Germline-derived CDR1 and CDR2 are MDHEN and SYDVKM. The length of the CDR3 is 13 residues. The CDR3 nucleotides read TGTGCCGGCAGTTTGGGTTCCGTTGGGACCCAGTACTTC. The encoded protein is CAGSLGSVGTQYF.

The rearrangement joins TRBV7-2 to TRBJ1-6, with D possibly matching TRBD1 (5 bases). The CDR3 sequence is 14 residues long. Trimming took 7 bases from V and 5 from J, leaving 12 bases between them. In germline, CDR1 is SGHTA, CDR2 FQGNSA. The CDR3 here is CASMKGSNNSPLHF. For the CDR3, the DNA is TGTGCCAGCATGAAGGGGTCAAATAATTCACCCCTCCACTTT.

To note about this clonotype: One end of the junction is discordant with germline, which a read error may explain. The CDR3 region has the DNA TGCGCCAGCAGCTTAGCGCCCGGGGATCTCTACGAGCAGTACTTC. It encodes CASSLAPGDLYEQYF. J is TRBJ2-7 and V is TRBV7-6; D possibly corresponds to TRBD2 (5 bases). CDR3 size: 15 residues. Germline loops: CDR1 SGHVS, CDR2 FNYEAQ.

CDR3: CASSKYRGQGDGETQYF. CDR3 coding DNA: TGTGCCAGCAGCAAATACCGGGGACAGGGAGATGGAGAGACCCAGTACTTC. The J gene is TRBJ2-5, the V gene TRBV21-1; the table's D gene call, TRBD1, was not cross checked with the DNA. TRBV21-1 is shown as a pseudogene. The CDR3 has 17 amino acids.

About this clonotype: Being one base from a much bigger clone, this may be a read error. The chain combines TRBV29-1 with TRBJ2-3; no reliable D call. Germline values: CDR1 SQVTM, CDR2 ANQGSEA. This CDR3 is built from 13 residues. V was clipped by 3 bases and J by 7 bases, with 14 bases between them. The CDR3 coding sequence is TGCAGCGTTGACGGGCAGTCCGCGAATACGCAGTATTTT. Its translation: CSVDGQSANTQYF.

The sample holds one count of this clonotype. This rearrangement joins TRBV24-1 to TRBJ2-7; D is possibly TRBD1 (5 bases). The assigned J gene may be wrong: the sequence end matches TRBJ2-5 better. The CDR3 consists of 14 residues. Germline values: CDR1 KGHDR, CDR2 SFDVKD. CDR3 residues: CATSAPDIPETQYF. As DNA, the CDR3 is TGTGCCACCAGTGCCCCGGACATCCCAGAGACCCAGTACTTC.

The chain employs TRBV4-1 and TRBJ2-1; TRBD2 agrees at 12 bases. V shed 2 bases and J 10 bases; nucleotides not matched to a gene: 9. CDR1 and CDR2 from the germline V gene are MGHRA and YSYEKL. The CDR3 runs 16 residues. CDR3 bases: TGCGCCAGCAGCCAACCCTCTAGCGGGAGGGGTCGGGAGCAGTTCTTC. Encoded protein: CASSQPSSGRGREQFF.

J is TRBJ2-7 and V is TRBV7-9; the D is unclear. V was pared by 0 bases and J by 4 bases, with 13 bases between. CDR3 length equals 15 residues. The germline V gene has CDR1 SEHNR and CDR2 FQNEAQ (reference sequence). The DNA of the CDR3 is TGTGCCAGCAGCTTAGCGACGGGCCTCAAGTACGAGCAGTACTTC. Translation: CASSLATGLKYEQYF.

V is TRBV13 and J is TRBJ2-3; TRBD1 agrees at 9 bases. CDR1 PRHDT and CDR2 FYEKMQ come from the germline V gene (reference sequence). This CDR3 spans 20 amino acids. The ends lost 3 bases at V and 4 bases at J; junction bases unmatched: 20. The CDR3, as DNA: TGTGCCAGCAGCTTCCAACCCAGACAGGGGGTGAACCTCCGACCAGATACGCAGTATTTT. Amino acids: CASSFQPRQGVNLRPDTQYF.

CDR3 sequence reads: CASSRRRDEKLFF. DNA of the CDR3: TGTGCCAGCAGTCGACGCCGAGATGAAAAACTGTTTTTT. This chain connects TRBV7-9 to TRBJ1-4, with D uncertain. V dropped 6 bases and J dropped 6 bases, with 11 bases sitting between them. Germline-derived CDR1 and CDR2 are SEHNR and FQNEAQ (reference sequence). This CDR3 spans 13 amino acids. The entire variable domain, with the rest obtained from reference TRBV7-9 and TRBJ1-4, is as follows: DTGVSQNPRHKITKRGQNVTFRCDPISEHNRLYWYRQTLGQGPEFLTYFQNEAQLEKSRLLSDRFSAERPKGSFSTLEIQRTEQGDSAMYLCASSRRRDEKLFFGSGTQLSVL.

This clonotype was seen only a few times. The CDR3 loop is CSASSLGEYSEAFF. The CDR3 DNA follows: TGCAGTGCTTCCAGTCTCGGGGAGTATTCTGAAGCTTTCTTT. The genes are TRBV20-1 and TRBJ1-1; unclear D gene. Germline-derived CDR1 and CDR2 are DFQATT and SNEGSKA (reference sequence). Trimming shortened V by 5 bases and J by 6 bases, and 19 bases separated the two germline ends. The CDR3 has 14 residues.

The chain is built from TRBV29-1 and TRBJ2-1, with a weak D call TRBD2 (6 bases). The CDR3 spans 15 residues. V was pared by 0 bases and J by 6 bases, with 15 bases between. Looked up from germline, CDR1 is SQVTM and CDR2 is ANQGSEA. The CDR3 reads CSVEDPHGRVNEQFF. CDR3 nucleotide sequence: TGCAGCGTTGAAGATCCCCACGGGAGAGTCAATGAGCAGTTCTTC.

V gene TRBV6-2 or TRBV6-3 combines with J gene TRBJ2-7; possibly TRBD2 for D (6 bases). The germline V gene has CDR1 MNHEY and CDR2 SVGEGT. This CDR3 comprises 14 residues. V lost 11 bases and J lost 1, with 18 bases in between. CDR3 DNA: TGTGCCGCCGGGGAGGCAGACGATTCCTACGAGCAGTACTTC. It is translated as CAAGEADDSYEQYF.

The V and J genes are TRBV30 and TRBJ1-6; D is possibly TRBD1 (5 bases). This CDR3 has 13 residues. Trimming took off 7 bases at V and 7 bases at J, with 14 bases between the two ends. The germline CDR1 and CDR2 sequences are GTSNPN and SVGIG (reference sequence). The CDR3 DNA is TGTGCCTTCACCACCGAGGGGAATTCACCCCTCCACTTT. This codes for CAFTTEGNSPLHF.

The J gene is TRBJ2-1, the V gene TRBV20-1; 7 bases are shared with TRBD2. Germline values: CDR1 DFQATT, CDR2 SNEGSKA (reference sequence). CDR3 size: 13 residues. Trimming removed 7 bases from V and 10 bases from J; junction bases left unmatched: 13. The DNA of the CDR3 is TGCAGTGAGGCCCGGACGGGAGGACGGGAGCAGTTCTTC. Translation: CSEARTGGREQFF.

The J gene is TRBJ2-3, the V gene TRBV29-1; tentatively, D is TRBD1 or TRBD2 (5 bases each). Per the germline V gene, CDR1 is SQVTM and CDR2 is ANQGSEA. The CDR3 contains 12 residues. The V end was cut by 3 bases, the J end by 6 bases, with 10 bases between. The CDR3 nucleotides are TGCAGCGTTGACCTGGGGACCGATACGCAGTATTTT. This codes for CSVDLGTDTQYF.

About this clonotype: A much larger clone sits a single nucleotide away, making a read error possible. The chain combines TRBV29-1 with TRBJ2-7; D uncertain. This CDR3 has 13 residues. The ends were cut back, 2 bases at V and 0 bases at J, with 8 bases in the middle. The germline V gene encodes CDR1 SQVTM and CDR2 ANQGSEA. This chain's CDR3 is CSVESTYSYEQYF. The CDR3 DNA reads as TGCAGCGTTGAATCTACTTACTCCTACGAGCAGTACTTC.

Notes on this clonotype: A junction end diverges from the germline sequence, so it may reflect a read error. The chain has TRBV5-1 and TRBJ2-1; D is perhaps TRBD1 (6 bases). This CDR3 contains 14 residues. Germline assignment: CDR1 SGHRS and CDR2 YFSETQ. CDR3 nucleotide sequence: TGCGCCAGCAGCTTCTACAGGGAATACAATAAGCAGTTCTTC. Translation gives CASSFYREYNKQFF.

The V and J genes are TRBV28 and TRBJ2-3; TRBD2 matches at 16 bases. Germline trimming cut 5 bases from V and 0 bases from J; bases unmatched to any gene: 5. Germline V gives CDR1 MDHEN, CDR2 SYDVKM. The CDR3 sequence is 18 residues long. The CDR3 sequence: CASSPGLAGGLSTDTQYF. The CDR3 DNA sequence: TGTGCCAGCAGTCCGGGACTAGCGGGAGGGTTGAGCACAGATACGCAGTATTTT. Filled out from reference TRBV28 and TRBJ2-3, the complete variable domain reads DVKVTQSSRYLVKRTGEKVFLECVQDMDHENMFWYRQDPGLGLRLIYFSYDVKMKEKGDIPEGYSVSREKKERFSLILESASTNQTSMYLCASSPGLAGGLSTDTQYFGPGTRLTVL.

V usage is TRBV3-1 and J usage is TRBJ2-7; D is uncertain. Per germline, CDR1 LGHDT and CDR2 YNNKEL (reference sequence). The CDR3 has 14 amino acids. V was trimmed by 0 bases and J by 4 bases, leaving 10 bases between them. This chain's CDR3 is CASSQERAPYEQYF. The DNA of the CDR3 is TGTGCCAGCAGCCAAGAAAGAGCGCCGTACGAGCAGTACTTC.

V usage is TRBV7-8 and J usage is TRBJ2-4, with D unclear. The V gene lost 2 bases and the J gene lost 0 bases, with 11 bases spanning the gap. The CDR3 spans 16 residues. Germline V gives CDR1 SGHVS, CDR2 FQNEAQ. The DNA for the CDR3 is TGTGCCAGCAGCTTATGGGCGATATCAGCCAAAAACATTCAGTACTTC. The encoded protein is CASSLWAISAKNIQYF.

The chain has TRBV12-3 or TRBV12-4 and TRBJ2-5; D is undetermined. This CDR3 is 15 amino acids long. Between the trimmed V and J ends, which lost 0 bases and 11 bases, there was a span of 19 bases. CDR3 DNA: TGTGCCAGCAGTTTAGCGCTTCAGCGTCACAATGAGCAGTACTTC. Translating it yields CASSLALQRHNEQYF.

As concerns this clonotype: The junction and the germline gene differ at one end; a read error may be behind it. This CDR3 is CSAPNPSGRTVTQYF. CDR3 bases: TGCAGTGCCCCCAACCCTTCCGGGAGGACAGTTACGCAGTATTTT. This sequence joins TRBV20-1 and TRBJ2-3, with a weak D call TRBD2 (7 bases). The CDR3 is 15 residues long. CDR1 is DFQATT, CDR2 SNEGSKA, per germline (reference sequence).

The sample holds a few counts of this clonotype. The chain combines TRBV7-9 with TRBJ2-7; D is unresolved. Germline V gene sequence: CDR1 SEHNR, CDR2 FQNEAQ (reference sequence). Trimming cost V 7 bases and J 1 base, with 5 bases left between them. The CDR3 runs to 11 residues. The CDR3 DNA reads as TGTGCCAGCACCTCGTCCTACGAGCAGTACTTC. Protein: CASTSSYEQYF.